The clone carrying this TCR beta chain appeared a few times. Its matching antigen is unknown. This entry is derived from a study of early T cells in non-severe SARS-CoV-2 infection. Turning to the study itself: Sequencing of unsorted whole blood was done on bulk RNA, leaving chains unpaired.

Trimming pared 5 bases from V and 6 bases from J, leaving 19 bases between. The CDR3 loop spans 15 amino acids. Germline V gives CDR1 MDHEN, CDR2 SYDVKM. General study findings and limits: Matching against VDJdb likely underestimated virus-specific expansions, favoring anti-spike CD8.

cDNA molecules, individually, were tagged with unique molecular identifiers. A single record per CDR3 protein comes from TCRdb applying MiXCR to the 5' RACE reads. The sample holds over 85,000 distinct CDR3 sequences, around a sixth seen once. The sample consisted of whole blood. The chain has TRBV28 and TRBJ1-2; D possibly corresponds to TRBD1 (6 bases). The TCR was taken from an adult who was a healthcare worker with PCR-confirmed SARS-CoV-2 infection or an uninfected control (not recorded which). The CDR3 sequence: CASSPPTGHTHGYTF. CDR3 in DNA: TGTGCCAGCAGTCCCCCGACAGGCCATACACATGGCTACACCTTC.